The 15 T cell receptor beta chains reported below all come from one sample, sequenced in a study of blood T cell repertoires in COVID-19. Data came from immunoSEQ multiplex PCR; TCRdb stores just in-frame clones and leaves some out. The sample carries about 160,000 clones, about 85% recorded once. Material: peripheral blood. Source of these receptors: a woman aged 50 to 60 with COVID-19, enrolled during active disease.

The CDR3 spells CASGRGVQPQHF. The CDR3 DNA reads TGTGCCAGCGGACGGGGGGTTCAGCCCCAGCATTTT. The chain combines TRBV12-3 or TRBV12-4 with TRBJ1-5, with D possibly being TRBD1 (5 bases). The ends were cut back, 8 bases at V and 6 bases at J, with 11 bases in the middle. This CDR3 region has 12 residues.

This chain links TRBV15 with TRBJ1-1; D remains unclear. The CDR3 is 12 amino acids. V was shortened by 8 bases and J by 0 bases, with 7 bases between the two germline ends. CDR1 LNHNV and CDR2 YYDKDF come from the germline V gene (reference sequence). The CDR3, as DNA: TGTGCCACCCGTGAGATGAACACTGAAGCTTTCTTT. Translation: CATREMNTEAFF.

V usage is TRBV27 and J usage is TRBJ2-3; D may be TRBD2 (5 bases). The CDR3 runs to 14 residues. Germline CDR1 is MNHEY and CDR2 is SMNVEV (reference sequence). V gave up 3 bases and J gave up 0 bases, with 7 bases separating them. The CDR3 nucleotides are TGTGCCAGCAGTTTTCGGGGAAGCACAGATACGCAGTATTTT. Translated: CASSFRGSTDTQYF.

The J gene is TRBJ2-3, the V gene TRBV4-1; 9 nucleotides agree with TRBD2. Germline V lookup: CDR1 MGHRA, CDR2 YSYEKL. V was pared by 1 base and J by 2 bases, with 1 base of the junction left unmatched. This CDR3 has 15 amino acids. The CDR3: CASSQGGGATDTQYF. CDR3 coding DNA: TGCGCCAGCAGCCAAGGCGGGGGGGCCACAGATACGCAGTATTTT.

The chain recombines TRBV18 with TRBJ2-7, with 10 bases fitting TRBD1. The V and J ends lost 3 bases and 3 bases, in that order; junction bases with no gene match: 5. This CDR3 contains 15 residues. The germline V gene has CDR1 KGHSH and CDR2 LQKENI. As DNA, the CDR3 is TGTGCCAGCTCACCCAGGACAGGGGGGTTCTACGAGCAGTACTTC. This sequence encodes CASSPRTGGFYEQYF.

The chain employs TRBV6-1 and TRBJ1-6; 7 nucleotides align to TRBD1. CDR3 size: 15 residues. Per germline, CDR1 MNHNS and CDR2 SASEGT. J gave up 13 bases and V 3 bases, and 12 bases lay outside the gene matches. In nucleotides, the CDR3 is TGTGCCAGCAGTGATACCGGGACAGCCCTTTTCCCCCTCCACTTT. It translates to CASSDTGTALFPLHF.

The chain combines TRBV11-2 with TRBJ2-7; 7 bases match TRBD2. Germline assignment: CDR1 SGHAT and CDR2 FQNNGV. The CDR3 spans 14 residues. Trimming took 5 bases from V and 2 from J; bases not matched to a gene: 6. The CDR3 region is CASSQGGGAYEQYF. CDR3 nucleotide sequence: TGTGCCAGCAGCCAGGGCGGGGGTGCCTACGAGCAGTACTTC.

V gene TRBV18 combines with J gene TRBJ2-7, with a possible D match to TRBD2 (6 bases). The germline V and J ends were trimmed by 6 bases and 4 bases, with 19 bases remaining between them. CDR3 length equals 15 residues. The germline V gene encodes CDR1 KGHSH and CDR2 LQKENI. CDR3 loop: CASSGDGVRGYEQYF. DNA for the CDR3: TGTGCCAGCTCGGGCGACGGGGTTCGGGGGTACGAGCAGTACTTC.

The gene calls are TRBV5-5 and TRBJ1-2; D ambiguous. The germline CDR1 and CDR2 sequences are SGHKS and YYEKEE (reference sequence). CDR3 size: 13 residues. The ends were cut back, 0 bases at V and 8 bases at J, with 11 bases in the middle. CDR3 nucleotides: TGTGCCAGCAGCTTGGATTTGGGAGGAGGCTACACCTTC. Its protein is CASSLDLGGGYTF.

V usage is TRBV15 and J usage is TRBJ1-1; the D is unclear. The V gene's germline CDR1 is LNHNV and CDR2 YYDKDF (reference sequence). This CDR3 comprises 14 residues. V was trimmed by 1 base and J by 1 base, leaving 7 bases between them. As DNA, the CDR3 is TGTGCCACCAGCAGAGGAGGTACGAACACTGAAGCTTTCTTT. Its translation: CATSRGGTNTEAFF.

V and J are TRBV28 and TRBJ2-7; possibly TRBD2 for D (6 bases). Germline-derived CDR1 and CDR2 are MDHEN and SYDVKM. The CDR3 totals 15 residues. With 3 bases removed from V and 0 bases from J, the gap between germline ends came to 12 bases. DNA of the CDR3: TGTGCCAGCAGTTTCTACACTAGCTTCTCCTACGAGCAGTACTTC. This sequence encodes CASSFYTSFSYEQYF.

The J gene is TRBJ2-1, the V gene TRBV4-3; TRBD1 matches 8 bases. V was clipped by 2 bases and J by 8 bases; unmatched bases: 8. CDR1 and CDR2 (germline): LGHNA, YSLEER. The CDR3 length is 15 residues. The CDR3 DNA reads as TGCGCCAGCAGCCAAAAGGACAGGGAAGGGGATGAGCAGTTCTTC. It translates to CASSQKDREGDEQFF.

This chain uses TRBV5-4 with TRBJ2-7, with D perhaps matching TRBD1 (6 bases). Per the germline V gene, CDR1 is SGHNT and CDR2 is YYREEE (reference sequence). The V gene lost 1 base and the J gene lost 4 bases, with 12 bases spanning the gap. This CDR3 spans 14 amino acids. The CDR3 region has the DNA TGTGCCAGCAGCTTGTATGGGGGCGCGTACGAGCAGTACTTC. Encoded protein: CASSLYGGAYEQYF. The whole variable domain, filled in from reference TRBV5-4 and TRBJ2-7, reads ETGVTQSPTHLIKTRGQQVTLRCSSQSGHNTVSWYQQALGQGPQFIFQYYREEENGRGNFPPRFSGLQFPNYSSELNVNALELDDSALYLCASSLYGGAYEQYFGPGTRLTVT.

This rearrangement joins TRBV10-3 to TRBJ1-2, with a weak D call TRBD1 (6 bases). Germline V gene lookup returns CDR1 ENHRY and CDR2 SYGVKD. The CDR3 contains 14 residues. Trimming pared 3 bases from V and 8 bases from J, leaving 16 bases between. CDR3 in DNA: TGTGCCATCAGTGACCCGCGGGGGGGCAGCGGCTACACCTTC. It codes for CAISDPRGGSGYTF.

The chain recombines TRBV12-3 or TRBV12-4 with TRBJ2-2; D call uncertain. There are 12 residues in the CDR3. The V end was cut by 6 bases, the J end by 4 bases, with 6 bases between. Here the CDR3 DNA reads TGTGCCAGCAGCCAGTTCACCGGGGAGCTGTTTTTT. Amino acid sequence: CASSQFTGELFF.